Listed here is a single T cell receptor beta chain. The sample originates from a study of T cell changes during pregnancy in multiple sclerosis. The assay was immunoSEQ multiplex PCR, and TCRdb's table has in-frame clones only and misses some. The sample has approximately 40,000 clones, 85% to 95% seen once; the top ten hold under 0.4%. CDR1 SGDLS and CDR2 YYNGEE come from the germline V gene. This CDR3 spans 15 amino acids. The ends lost 3 bases at V and 2 bases at J; junction bases unmatched: 7. The clonotype was recovered from a female donor in good health, enrolled as a control in a pregnancy study. The source material was CD4+ T cells from peripheral blood mononuclear cells, sampled after pregnancy. The chain joins TRBV9 to TRBJ1-1, with TRBD1 identical over 7 bases. In nucleotides, the CDR3 is TGTGCCAGCAGCGCCCATGGGACAGACAACACTGAAGCTTTCTTT. Protein product: CASSAHGTDNTEAFF.